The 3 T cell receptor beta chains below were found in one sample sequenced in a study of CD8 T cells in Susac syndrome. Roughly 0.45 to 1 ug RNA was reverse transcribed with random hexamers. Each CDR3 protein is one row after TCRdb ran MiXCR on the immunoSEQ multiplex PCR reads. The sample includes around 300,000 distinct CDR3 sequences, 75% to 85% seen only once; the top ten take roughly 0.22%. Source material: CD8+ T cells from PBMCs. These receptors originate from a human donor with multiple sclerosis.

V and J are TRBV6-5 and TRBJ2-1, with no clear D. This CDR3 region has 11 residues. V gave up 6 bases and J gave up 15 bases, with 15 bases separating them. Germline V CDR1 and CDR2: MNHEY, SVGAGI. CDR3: CASRFYDRLFF. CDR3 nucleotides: TGTGCCAGCAGGTTTTATGATCGGCTGTTCTTC.

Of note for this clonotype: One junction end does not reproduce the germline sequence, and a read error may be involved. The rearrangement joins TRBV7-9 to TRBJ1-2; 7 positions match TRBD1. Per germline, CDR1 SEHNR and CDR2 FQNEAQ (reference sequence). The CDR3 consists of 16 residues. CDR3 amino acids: CAGSTPTQTGSYGYTF. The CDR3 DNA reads TGTGCCGGCAGCACTCCCACTCAGACAGGGAGCTATGGCTACACCTTC.

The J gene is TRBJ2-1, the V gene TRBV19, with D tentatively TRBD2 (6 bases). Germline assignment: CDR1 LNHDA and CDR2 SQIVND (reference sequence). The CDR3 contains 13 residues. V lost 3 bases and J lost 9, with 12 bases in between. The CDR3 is CASSMGGMGEQFF. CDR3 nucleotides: TGTGCCAGTAGTATGGGGGGTATGGGTGAGCAGTTCTTC.